This T cell receptor (beta chain) was recorded in a study of T cell responses to AZD1222 COVID-19 vaccine. Study outcomes and limitations: Sampled repertoires all dated from after the peak T cell response. The sample set comprised mostly white British donors with more females, and clonal diversity was possibly underestimated.

TCRdb keeps only in-frame clones here, not all; method: immunoSEQ multiplex PCR. This sample yields around 180,000 clones, of which 70% to 90% are seen a single time; about 25% belongs to the top ten. The CDR3 is made up of 13 amino acids. The ends lost 4 bases at V and 2 bases at J; junction bases unmatched: 1. From germline, CDR1 is LGHDT and CDR2 YNNKEL (reference sequence). Turning to this clone: What it recognizes is unknown.

The chain employs TRBV3-1 (or the pseudogene TRBV3-2) and TRBJ1-2; 7 bases are shared with TRBD1. The sequenced sample was peripheral blood, obtained 28 days after the second AZD1222 dose. The TCR sequence derives from an adult who received the AZD1222 COVID-19 vaccine. CDR3 in amino acids: CASSLGQNYGYTF. Here the CDR3 DNA reads TGTGCCAGCAGCCTGGGACAGAACTATGGCTACACCTTC.